The TCR beta chain under discussion was sequenced for a study of CD8 T cells in ankylosing spondylitis. Libraries of TCR beta came from quantitative 5'-RACE with molecular barcodes. A single record per CDR3 protein comes from TCRdb applying MiXCR to the 5' RACE reads. This table holds some 800,000 distinct CDR3 sequences, about 10% found once. This clonotype occurred a few times. Its antigen is currently unknown. Study-wide points: Relatively scarce in peripheral blood, disease-linked clones were CD8+. Earlier authors reported some of these motif variants in reactive arthritis synovial fluid and blood. Seemingly distinctive of ankylosing spondylitis blood was a TCR beta motif formed by eight highly homologous variants.

The sequence was collected from a male donor with ankylosing spondylitis. The sequenced material came from blood, either unsorted or a sorted T cell fraction (not recorded which).

CDR3: CASSANIAGELFF. CDR3 nucleotides: TGTGCCAGCAGCGCTAATATAGCCGGGGAGCTGTTTTTT. The chain joins TRBV7-2 to TRBJ2-2, with D uncertain. The germline V gene encodes CDR1 SGHTA and CDR2 FQGNSA. The CDR3 has 13 residues. V lost 5 bases and J 6 bases, leaving 10 bases between the germline ends.